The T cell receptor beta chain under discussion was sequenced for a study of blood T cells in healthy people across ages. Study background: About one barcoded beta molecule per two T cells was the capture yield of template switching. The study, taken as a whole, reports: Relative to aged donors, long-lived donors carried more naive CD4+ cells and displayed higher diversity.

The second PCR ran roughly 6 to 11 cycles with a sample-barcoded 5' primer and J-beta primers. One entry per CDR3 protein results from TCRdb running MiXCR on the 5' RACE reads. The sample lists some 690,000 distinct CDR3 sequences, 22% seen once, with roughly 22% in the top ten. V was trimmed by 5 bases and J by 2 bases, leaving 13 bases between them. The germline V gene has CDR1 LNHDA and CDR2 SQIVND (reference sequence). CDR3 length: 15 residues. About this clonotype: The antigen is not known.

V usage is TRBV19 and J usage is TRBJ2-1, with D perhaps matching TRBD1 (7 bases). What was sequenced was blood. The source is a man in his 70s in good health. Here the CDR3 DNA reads TGTGCCAGTAGTGGGGGGACAGTTACCTACAATGAGCAGTTCTTC. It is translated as CASSGGTVTYNEQFF.